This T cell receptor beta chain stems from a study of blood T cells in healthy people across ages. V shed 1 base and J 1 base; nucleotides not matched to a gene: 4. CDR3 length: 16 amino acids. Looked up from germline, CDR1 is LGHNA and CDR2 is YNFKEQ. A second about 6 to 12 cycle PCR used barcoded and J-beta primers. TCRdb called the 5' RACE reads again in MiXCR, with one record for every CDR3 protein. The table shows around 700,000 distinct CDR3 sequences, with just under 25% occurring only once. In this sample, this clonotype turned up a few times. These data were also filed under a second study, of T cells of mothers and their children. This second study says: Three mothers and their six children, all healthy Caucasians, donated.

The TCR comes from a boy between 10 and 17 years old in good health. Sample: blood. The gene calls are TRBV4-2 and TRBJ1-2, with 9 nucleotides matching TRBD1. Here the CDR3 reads CASSQGQGVHNYGYTF. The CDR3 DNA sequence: TGTGCCAGCAGCCAAGGACAGGGGGTCCATAACTATGGCTACACCTTC.